This TCR beta chain was sequenced for a study of response to subunit inactivated influenza vaccine. TCRdb passed the RT-PCR reads through MiXCR, listing each CDR3 protein once. Of 600,000 to 850,000 distinct CDR3 sequences listed, 12% to 15% are singletons. With regard to this clonotype: The antigen is not known.

Study outcomes and limitations: Authors suggested seasonal influenza vaccinations each recruit few new T cells.

Germline V gene sequence: CDR1 MNHEY, CDR2 SVGAGI. The CDR3 totals 16 residues. Trimming cost V 1 base and J 0 bases, with 12 bases left between them. The source material was PBMCs from blood, sampled around two weeks before vaccination. The rearrangement links TRBV6-5 to TRBJ1-2; TRBD1 is a possible D gene (6 bases). The clonotype was recovered from a man aged 50 to 60 who received an inactivated influenza vaccine. For the CDR3, the DNA is TGTGCCAGCAGTTACTGGATCACAGGGACTAACTATGGCTACACCTTC. Residues: CASSYWITGTNYGYTF.